These 25 T cell receptor beta chains originate from one sample sequenced in a study of cytomegalovirus exposure and HLA in healthy donors. Primers: 60 Vbeta forward and 13 Jbeta reverse. The assay was immunoSEQ multiplex PCR, and TCRdb's table has in-frame clones only and misses some. The sample shows some 180,000 clones, around 80% of them seen only once. Sequenced input: PBMCs. The receptors here all came from a male donor in good health and CMV-seronegative.

The CDR3 nucleotides read TGCGCCAGCAGCTTTCAGGGAAACCAAGAGACCCAGTACTTC. Translation: CASSFQGNQETQYF. V and J are TRBV5-1 and TRBJ2-5, with a tentative D call TRBD1 (5 bases). Germline V lookup: CDR1 SGHRS, CDR2 YFSETQ. Deletions cut 2 bases from V and 0 bases from J, with 8 bases between. There are 14 residues in the CDR3.

This chain joins TRBV2 and TRBJ2-1; TRBD1 matches 9 bases. Unmatched junction bases numbered 2, after V lost 8 bases and J lost 6 bases. CDR1 SNHLY and CDR2 FYNNEI come from the germline V gene. The CDR3 runs to 12 residues. CDR3 coding DNA: TGTGCCAGCGGGACAGGGCGCAATGAGCAGTTCTTC. It codes for CASGTGRNEQFF.

The gene calls are TRBV30 and TRBJ2-5, with unresolved D. V shed 0 bases and J shed 3 bases, with 8 bases lying between them. Germline lookup yields CDR1 GTSNPN and CDR2 SVGIG (reference sequence). The CDR3 runs 13 residues. CDR3 bases: TGTGCCTGGAGTGTACGAGAAAAAGAGACCCAGTACTTC. Amino acids: CAWSVREKETQYF.

The gene calls are TRBV7-9 and TRBJ1-6; D gene ambiguous. This CDR3 spans 12 amino acids. Germline lookup yields CDR1 SEHNR and CDR2 FQNEAQ (reference sequence). Trimming removed 4 bases from V and 7 bases from J, with 5 bases in between. This CDR3 is CASSSQNSPLHF. In DNA, the CDR3 is TGTGCCAGCAGCTCACAGAATTCACCCCTCCACTTT.

The chain combines TRBV7-9 with TRBJ2-2; a weak D match, TRBD2 (5 bases). The V end was cut by 2 bases, the J end by 5 bases, with 15 bases between. The germline CDR1 and CDR2 sequences are SEHNR and FQNEAQ (reference sequence). CDR3 length: 16 residues. The CDR3 DNA follows: TGTGCCAGCAGCTTACGGGGTCTTATGAGGACCGGGGAGCTGTTTTTT. Translation gives CASSLRGLMRTGELFF.

Concerning this clone: This specimen includes other DNA sequences encoding the same CDR3. The chain joins TRBV7-9 to TRBJ1-2; D is unclear. The CDR3 consists of 13 residues. V shed 0 bases and J shed 0 bases, with 2 bases lying between them. Germline V CDR1 and CDR2: SEHNR, FQNEAQ (reference sequence). CDR3 sequence: CASSLAANYGYTF. The CDR3 bases are TGTGCCAGCAGCTTAGCCGCTAACTATGGCTACACCTTC.

The chain joins TRBV5-8 to TRBJ2-7; D not resolved. Trimming took off 7 bases at V and 3 bases at J, with 8 bases between the two ends. CDR1 and CDR2 from the germline V gene are SGHTS and YDEGEE. The CDR3 is made up of 11 amino acids. In DNA, the CDR3 is TGTGCCAGCGTCGGCGGCTACGAGCAGTACTTC. The encoded protein is CASVGGYEQYF.

The rearrangement joins TRBV6-4 to TRBJ2-7, with TRBD1 as a possible D gene (5 bases). Trimming cost V 7 bases and J 5 bases, with 12 bases left between them. Germline V gene sequence: CDR1 MRHNA, CDR2 SNTAGT. CDR3 length: 12 amino acids. The CDR3 DNA reads TGTGCCAGCACCGGGTGGGGCCACGAGCAGTACTTC. Translated, it gives CASTGWGHEQYF.

The V call is TRBV2, the J call TRBJ2-7; no clear D. The germline CDR1 and CDR2 sequences are SNHLY and FYNNEI. There are 15 residues in the CDR3. V was trimmed by 2 bases and J by 2 bases, leaving 13 bases between them. The CDR3 sequence is CASSESQVLAYEQYF. In DNA, the CDR3 is TGTGCCAGCAGTGAAAGTCAGGTTCTTGCCTACGAGCAGTACTTC.

The chain employs TRBV6-1 and TRBJ1-1; D call uncertain. Between the trimmed V and J ends, which lost 6 bases and 10 bases, there was a span of 15 bases. The V gene's germline CDR1 is MNHNS and CDR2 SASEGT. This CDR3 region has 12 residues. The CDR3, as DNA: TGTGCCAGCAGGGAGTCCCCGGCACGAGCTTTCTTT. It specifies CASRESPARAFF.

The chain couples TRBV7-2 to TRBJ1-1; TRBD1 might be the D (5 bases). V lost 1 base and J 4 bases, leaving 19 bases between the germline ends. Germline CDR1 and CDR2: SGHTA and FQGNSA. This CDR3 comprises 17 residues. The CDR3: CASSLEGLGTVITEAFF. CDR3 nucleotide sequence: TGTGCCAGCAGCTTAGAGGGGTTGGGAACGGTGATCACTGAAGCTTTCTTT.

The chain is built from TRBV6-1 and TRBJ2-7; TRBD1 might be the D (6 bases). The CDR3 is 14 residues long. Deletions cut 8 bases from V and 3 bases from J, with 17 bases between. In germline, CDR1 is MNHNS, CDR2 SASEGT. The CDR3 DNA is TGTGCCAGCGAGGGGCAGGGGACATTCTACGAGCAGTACTTC. It yields the protein CASEGQGTFYEQYF.

The rearrangement uses TRBV9 and TRBJ2-7; perhaps TRBD2 as D (6 bases). This CDR3 contains 14 residues. Deletions cut 0 bases from V and 2 bases from J, with 9 bases between. Per the germline V gene, CDR1 is SGDLS and CDR2 is YYNGEE. The CDR3 sequence is CASSVGGDAYEQYF. CDR3 sequence (DNA): TGTGCCAGCAGCGTAGGGGGGGACGCCTACGAGCAGTACTTC.

The genes are TRBV11-3 and TRBJ2-5, with D possibly TRBD1 on 5 matching bases. CDR1 and CDR2 (germline): SGHNT, YENEEA. The CDR3 spans 13 residues. Trimming removed 1 base from V and 9 bases from J, with 12 bases in between. Here the CDR3 DNA reads TGTGCCAGCAGCTTAGGGGGAAAAGGGGCCCAGTACTTC. As protein: CASSLGGKGAQYF.

V gene TRBV7-9 combines with J gene TRBJ2-3; no definite D call. Germline V lookup: CDR1 SEHNR, CDR2 FQNEAQ (reference sequence). Trimming removed 6 bases at V and 0 bases at J, with 13 bases between. This CDR3 comprises 15 residues. CDR3 DNA: TGTGCCAGCAGTCCCAGTTCCGTTAGCACAGATACGCAGTATTTT. This sequence encodes CASSPSSVSTDTQYF.

The chain is built from TRBV7-2 and TRBJ2-7; a possible D gene is TRBD1 (6 bases). The CDR3 consists of 15 residues. Germline V gene lookup returns CDR1 SGHTA and CDR2 FQGNSA. V was cut by 2 bases and J by 2 bases, with 13 bases left in between. This CDR3 is CASSLRRQDPYEQYF. CDR3 DNA: TGTGCCAGCAGCTTACGCCGACAGGACCCCTACGAGCAGTACTTC.

This sequence joins TRBV2 and TRBJ2-7, with 8 bases fitting TRBD1. The CDR3 sequence is 15 residues long. Germline CDR1 reads SNHLY; CDR2 reads FYNNEI. V gave up 10 bases and J gave up 3 bases; unmatched junction bases: 14. Here the CDR3 reads CATEAGGTGVYEQYF. The CDR3 DNA is TGTGCCACCGAGGCTGGAGGGACAGGAGTCTACGAGCAGTACTTC.

The chain has TRBV7-9 and TRBJ2-1, with 16 bases that match TRBD2. CDR1 is SEHNR, CDR2 FQNEAQ, per germline (reference sequence). The CDR3 is made up of 16 amino acids. The V segment lost 5 bases and the J segment 8 bases; nucleotides outside the gene matches: 6. The CDR3: CASSMGLAGGPHEQFF. For the CDR3, the DNA is TGTGCCAGCAGCATGGGACTAGCGGGGGGGCCTCATGAGCAGTTCTTC. Full variable domain (outside the CDR3, taken from reference TRBV7-9 and TRBJ2-1): DTGVSQNPRHKITKRGQNVTFRCDPISEHNRLYWYRQTLGQGPEFLTYFQNEAQLEKSRLLSDRFSAERPKGSFSTLEIQRTEQGDSAMYLCASSMGLAGGPHEQFFGPGTRLTVL.

This clone was seen a few times. J is TRBJ1-4 and V is TRBV4-1; 7 bases are shared with TRBD1. The germline CDR1 and CDR2 sequences are MGHRA and YSYEKL. The CDR3 extends over 13 amino acids. J lost 11 bases, V lost 1 base, and 4 bases had no gene match. CDR3 in DNA: TGCGCCAGCAGCCAAGGGTTACAGGGGAAACTGTTTTTT. Translated: CASSQGLQGKLFF.

The chain carries TRBV14 and TRBJ2-3, with 8 bases aligning to TRBD1. The CDR3 totals 19 residues. V was pared by 4 bases and J by 2 bases, with 17 bases of the junction left unmatched. The V gene's germline CDR1 is SGHDN and CDR2 FVKESK. The CDR3 sequence is CASSLPAMDRDRITDTQYF. CDR3 DNA: TGTGCCAGCAGCCTTCCCGCTATGGACCGGGACAGGATCACAGATACGCAGTATTTT.

The V and J genes are TRBV6-1 and TRBJ2-2; the match to TRBD1 covers 8 bases. This CDR3 comprises 13 residues. The germline gives CDR1 MNHNS, CDR2 SASEGT. Unmatched junction bases numbered 4, after V lost 4 bases and J lost 9 bases. CDR3 nucleotide sequence: TGTGCCAGCAGTGTCAGGGGGCCCCGGGAGCTGTTTTTT. Translating gives CASSVRGPRELFF.

The rearrangement uses TRBV27 and TRBJ2-5, with 7 bases fitting TRBD1. This CDR3 region has 14 residues. From germline, CDR1 is MNHEY and CDR2 SMNVEV (reference sequence). V shed 5 bases, J shed 2 bases, and the junction held 5 bases outside the gene matches. The CDR3 coding sequence is TGTGCCAGCAGTGCCCAGGGACAGCAAGAGACCCAGTACTTC. This gives the protein CASSAQGQQETQYF.

In its sample, this clone was seen a few times. V usage is TRBV29-1 and J usage is TRBJ1-1; weak D call: TRBD1 (6 bases). CDR1 is SQVTM and CDR2 is ANQGSEA in the germline V gene. This CDR3 has 13 amino acids. V lost 6 bases and J 0 bases, leaving 11 bases between the germline ends. The CDR3 loop reads CSVWTAMNTEAFF. The CDR3 DNA follows: TGCAGCGTGTGGACAGCGATGAACACTGAAGCTTTCTTT.

The rearrangement joins TRBV7-2 to TRBJ2-5; 15 positions match TRBD2. Germline loops: CDR1 SGHTA, CDR2 FQGNSA. The trim removed 3 bases at V and 5 bases at J, leaving 4 bases unmatched. The CDR3 is 16 amino acids. The CDR3 sequence is CASSLGLAGGTETQYF. CDR3 nucleotides: TGTGCCAGCAGCTTGGGACTAGCGGGGGGAACGGAGACCCAGTACTTC.

The genes are TRBV5-1 and TRBJ2-5; TRBD2 agrees at 8 bases. Germline CDR1 reads SGHRS; CDR2 reads YFSETQ. V shed 4 bases and J 3 bases; nucleotides not matched to a gene: 5. CDR3 size: 14 residues. CDR3 in DNA: TGCGCCAGCAGCCCACGGGGGGGTGAAGAGACCCAGTACTTC. Translated: CASSPRGGEETQYF.